Presented here are 18 T cell receptor beta chains from one specimen sequenced in a study of shared clonotypes between healthy human individuals. Positive CCR7 selection of CD45RO-negative cells yielded the naive CD8 cells, and terminally differentiated effector memory CD45RA+ cells were excluded. The protocol was immunoSEQ multiplex PCR, while the TCRdb copy is restricted to in-frame clones and leaves out a portion. The sample includes over 750,000 clones, around 96% seen only once; the top ten take less than 0.25%. The sample consisted of naive CD8+ T cells sorted from blood. Receptors were obtained from a man aged 25 to 40 in good health.

The rearrangement uses TRBV5-6 and TRBJ1-5; TRBD1 aligns across 9 bases. Germline values: CDR1 SGHDT, CDR2 YYEEEE. V lost 3 bases and J lost 1; bases outside the gene matches: 2. The CDR3 is 15 amino acids. CDR3 in amino acids: CASSSGQGSNQPQHF. The CDR3 DNA sequence: TGTGCCAGCAGCTCGGGACAGGGCAGCAATCAGCCCCAGCATTTT.

The chain joins TRBV2 to TRBJ2-7; no clear D. The CDR3 is made up of 15 amino acids. Germline loops: CDR1 SNHLY, CDR2 FYNNEI. V dropped 7 bases and J dropped 2 bases, with 18 bases sitting between them. The CDR3 coding sequence is TGTGCCAGCAAAAGAGCCCAGTCGCCTACCTACGAGCAGTACTTC. This gives the protein CASKRAQSPTYEQYF.

This clone has a single count. The V and J genes are TRBV7-3 and TRBJ2-1; 11 nucleotides match TRBD2. Germline CDR1 SGHTA, CDR2 FQGTGA. V was clipped by 2 bases and J by 7 bases; unmatched bases: 7. The CDR3 is 16 amino acids. CDR3 loop: CASSLLLAGVKNEQFF. The CDR3 DNA follows: TGTGCCAGCAGCTTACTACTAGCGGGAGTTAAGAATGAGCAGTTCTTC.

This clone was counted a few times. The chain carries TRBV9 and TRBJ2-2; the D is unclear. Germline lookup yields CDR1 SGDLS and CDR2 YYNGEE. Trimming left V 4 bases short and J 0 bases short, with 7 bases between. This CDR3 contains 14 residues. The CDR3 DNA follows: TGTGCCAGCAGCCCCCCTTCGAACACCGGGGAGCTGTTTTTT. Protein: CASSPPSNTGELFF.

This sequence joins TRBV15 and TRBJ2-3; D is uncertain. The germline V gene has CDR1 LNHNV and CDR2 YYDKDF (reference sequence). Trimming shortened V by 0 bases and J by 6 bases, and 4 bases separated the two germline ends. This CDR3 has 12 residues. The CDR3 region has the DNA TGTGCCACCAGCAGAGATCGGGATACGCAGTATTTT. This gives the protein CATSRDRDTQYF.

The chain has TRBV19 and TRBJ2-3; D gene unclear. The CDR3 contains 13 residues. Germline CDR1 reads LNHDA; CDR2 reads SQIVND (reference sequence). V gave up 6 bases and J gave up 6 bases, with 13 bases separating them. The CDR3 bases are TGTGCCAGTAGGTCCCGATCCGGGGATACGCAGTATTTT. Translation: CASRSRSGDTQYF.

The chain recombines TRBV20-1 with TRBJ1-1, with TRBD1 as a possible D gene (5 bases). CDR1 DFQATT and CDR2 SNEGSKA come from the germline V gene (reference sequence). The ends were cut back, 2 bases at V and 7 bases at J, with 8 bases in the middle. CDR3 length: 11 residues. DNA for the CDR3: TGCAGTGCTAGATGGGGGGTTGAAGCTTTCTTT. Residues: CSARWGVEAFF.

The chain has TRBV5-1 and TRBJ2-3; perhaps TRBD2 as D (6 bases). The CDR3 length is 15 residues. Per germline, CDR1 SGHRS and CDR2 YFSETQ. Between the trimmed V and J ends, which lost 4 bases and 4 bases, there was a span of 16 bases. Written as DNA, the CDR3 is TGCGCCAGCAGCCCTGGACTAACCCCCGCAGATACGCAGTATTTT. Amino acid sequence: CASSPGLTPADTQYF. The whole variable domain, remainder taken from reference TRBV5-1 and TRBJ2-3, is KAGVTQTPRYLIKTRGQQVTLSCSPISGHRSVSWYQQTPGQGLQFLFEYFSETQRNKGNFPGRFSGRQFSNSRSEMNVSTLELGDSALYLCASSPGLTPADTQYFGPGTRLTVL.

J is TRBJ2-4 and V is TRBV30; 9 positions match TRBD1. CDR3 length: 14 residues. The V and J ends lost 2 bases and 6 bases, in that order; junction bases with no gene match: 5. CDR1 GTSNPN and CDR2 SVGIG come from the germline V gene (reference sequence). For the CDR3, the DNA is TGTGCCTGGAGTTTAGGACAGGGGCCAAACATTCAGTACTTC. This sequence encodes CAWSLGQGPNIQYF.

The chain uses TRBV19 and TRBJ1-5; weak D call: TRBD1 (5 bases). Deletions cut 3 bases from V and 3 bases from J, with 9 bases between. This CDR3 comprises 14 residues. Germline V gene sequence: CDR1 LNHDA, CDR2 SQIVND (reference sequence). The CDR3 region has the DNA TGTGCCAGTAGTATGCAGGGACTCAATCAGCCCCAGCATTTT. It translates to CASSMQGLNQPQHF.

The table lists this clone with a count of one. The genes are TRBV5-1 and TRBJ2-3; 16 bases fit TRBD2. Germline assignment: CDR1 SGHRS and CDR2 YFSETQ. Trimming removed 0 bases from V and 4 bases from J; junction bases left unmatched: 5. The CDR3 is 18 residues long. The CDR3 protein is CASSLEGLAGGPADTQYF. CDR3 in DNA: TGCGCCAGCAGCTTGGAGGGACTAGCGGGAGGGCCCGCAGATACGCAGTATTTT.

This clone was observed a single time. The chain joins TRBV7-9 to TRBJ1-1; D not certain. This CDR3 is 15 amino acids long. The germline V gene encodes CDR1 SEHNR and CDR2 FQNEAQ (reference sequence). The V end lost 5 bases, the J end lost 4 bases, and 17 bases lay between the germline ends. CDR3 nucleotide sequence: TGTGCCAGCAGCATATTACAAGGGCGGGGCACTGAAGCTTTCTTT. Its protein product is CASSILQGRGTEAFF.

This clone was recorded once. V usage is TRBV6-6 and J usage is TRBJ2-1, with TRBD2 matching 14 bases. CDR1 is MNHNY, CDR2 SVGAGI, per germline (reference sequence). With 6 bases clipped from V and 15 bases from J, the junction kept 10 bases outside the gene matches. The CDR3 sequence is 14 residues long. Here the CDR3 reads CASSSGLAGGRPFF. DNA for the CDR3: TGTGCCAGCAGCTCTGGACTAGCGGGAGGTAGGCCGTTCTTC.

The chain carries TRBV14 and TRBJ2-5; possible D gene TRBD2, 6 bases. This CDR3 is 15 amino acids long. Germline assignment: CDR1 SGHDN and CDR2 FVKESK. V was shortened by 4 bases and J by 4 bases, with 16 bases between the two germline ends. The CDR3, as DNA: TGTGCCAGCAGCCCCGTGGGGGGTGTACGAGAGACCCAGTACTTC. This encodes CASSPVGGVRETQYF.

V gene TRBV6-1 combines with J gene TRBJ1-5; tentatively, D is TRBD1 (5 bases). V was shortened by 3 bases and J by 2 bases, with 11 bases between the two germline ends. The CDR3 has 15 amino acids. Per germline, CDR1 MNHNS and CDR2 SASEGT. CDR3 sequence: CASSEGVEGNQPQHF. CDR3 DNA: TGTGCCAGCAGTGAGGGGGTGGAGGGCAATCAGCCCCAGCATTTT.

V gene TRBV6-4 combines with J gene TRBJ1-1; unclear D gene. This CDR3 contains 14 residues. V was pared by 2 bases and J by 5 bases, with 12 bases between. Germline CDR1 reads MRHNA; CDR2 reads SNTAGT. For the CDR3, the DNA is TGTGCCAGCAGTGACGGTGGCGGGAGTACTGAAGCTTTCTTT. It yields the protein CASSDGGGSTEAFF.

The J gene is TRBJ2-7, the V gene TRBV30; 9 bases are a match to TRBD2. V was clipped by 0 bases and J by 2 bases; unmatched bases: 14. Germline values: CDR1 GTSNPN, CDR2 SVGIG (reference sequence). CDR3 length equals 18 residues. Here the CDR3 reads CAWSVLMASSGDPYEQYF. DNA of the CDR3: TGTGCCTGGAGTGTACTGATGGCTTCTAGCGGGGACCCCTACGAGCAGTACTTC. Using reference TRBV30 and TRBJ2-7 for the parts outside the CDR3, the full variable domain is SQTIHQWPATLVQPVGSPLSLECTVEGTSNPNLYWYRQAAGRGLQLLFYSVGIGQISSEVPQNLSASRPQDRQFILSSKKLLLSDSGFYLCAWSVLMASSGDPYEQYFGPGTRLTVT.

This clone has a single count. In nucleotides, the CDR3 is TGCGCCAGCAGCCAAGATTGGCTCCAAGAGACCCAGTACTTC. Translation: CASSQDWLQETQYF. The chain recombines TRBV4-3 with TRBJ2-5; D is uncertain. The V gene lost 0 bases and the J gene lost 1 base, with 6 bases spanning the gap. The CDR3 is 14 amino acids. Germline CDR1 reads LGHNA; CDR2 reads YSLEER.